These T cell receptor beta chains were read from a single sample in a study of Ad26.COV2.S vaccination and SARS-CoV-2 variants. This table comes from immunoSEQ multiplex PCR, and its TCRdb copy is limited to in-frame clones, with some not included. The sample has roughly 700,000 clones; 89% are singletons. The sequences come from peripheral blood, collected in a trial of Ad26.COV2.S vaccine versus placebo. Every receptor here comes from a person between 18 and 59 years old who received the Ad26.COV2.S COVID-19 vaccine or a placebo. CDR3s include the opening cysteine and the closing phenylalanine or tryptophan. The order of the fields is D gene, J gene, clone size, V gene, CDR3 protein, CDR3 DNA. D genes are given only for firm matches. Clone size, where shown, is once, few, many, or a class for clones that have expanded.

>-|TRBJ2-7|few|TRBV27
CASSFTGLTGEQYF
TGTGCCAGCAGTTTTACAGGACTCACTGGGGAGCAGTACTTC
>-|TRBJ1-3|few|TRBV6-5
CASSYSNRVSGNTIYF
TGTGCCAGCAGTTACTCAAACAGGGTCTCTGGAAACACCATATATTTT
>-|TRBJ2-1|-|TRBV7-8
CASSARTQKGGYNEQFF
TGTGCCAGCAGCGCGAGGACTCAGAAGGGGGGTTACAATGAGCAGTTCTTC
>-|TRBJ1-1|-|TRBV30
CAWSFGLRDTEAFF
TGTGCCTGGAGCTTCGGGTTAAGGGACACTGAAGCTTTCTTT
>TRBD1|TRBJ2-7|-|TRBV19
CASGTGTGVHEQYF
TGTGCCAGTGGGACCGGGACAGGGGTCCACGAGCAGTACTTC
>TRBD2|TRBJ2-5|-|TRBV7-2
CASSLRSGGYQETQYF
TGTGCCAGCAGCTTAAGGAGCGGGGGGTACCAAGAGACCCAGTACTTC
>-|TRBJ1-1|-|TRBV18
CASSPQTGTEAFF
TGTGCCAGCTCACCACAGACAGGCACTGAAGCTTTCTTT
>TRBD2|TRBJ2-7|-|TRBV7-6
CASSLGALAGGPNEQYF
TGTGCCAGCAGCTTAGGGGCCCTAGCGGGAGGGCCCAACGAGCAGTACTTC
>-|TRBJ1-5|-|TRBV6-6
CASSYVQGGGDQPQHF
TGTGCCAGCAGTTACGTTCAGGGAGGGGGGGATCAGCCCCAGCATTTT
>-|TRBJ2-7|-|TRBV18
CASSQSRDFTYEQYF
TGTGCCAGCTCCCAGAGCAGGGACTTTACCTACGAGCAGTACTTC
>-|TRBJ1-1|-|TRBV29-1
CSVGQRLNTEAFF
TGCAGCGTTGGACAGAGGTTGAACACTGAAGCTTTCTTT
>TRBD1|TRBJ1-1|-|TRBV12-5
CASASGTGDTEAFF
TGTGCTAGTGCTTCCGGGACAGGGGACACTGAAGCTTTCTTT
>TRBD2|TRBJ2-1|-|TRBV5-1
CASSKGLAGVSAYNEQFF
TGCGCCAGCAGTAAGGGACTAGCGGGAGTCTCGGCCTACAATGAGCAGTTCTTC
>TRBD2|TRBJ2-1|-|TRBV3-1/TRBV3-2
CASSVSWTSGAINEQFF
TGTGCCAGCAGCGTCTCGTGGACTAGCGGGGCAATCAATGAGCAGTTCTTC
>-|TRBJ2-1|-|TRBV6-1
CASSENLAEAYNEQFF
TGTGCCAGCAGTGAGAATTTGGCTGAAGCCTACAATGAGCAGTTCTTC
>-|TRBJ2-4|-|TRBV5-1
CASSLWPPGGGGFNIQYF
TGCGCCAGCAGCTTGTGGCCTCCCGGTGGGGGGGGCTTTAACATTCAGTACTTC
>TRBD1|TRBJ1-1|-|TRBV7-9
CASSRTGTLNTEAFF
TGTGCCAGCAGCCGGACAGGGACCCTAAACACTGAAGCTTTCTTT
>-|TRBJ2-1|-|TRBV4-3
CASSQAIAESYNEQFF
TGCGCCAGCAGCCAAGCAATAGCGGAGTCCTACAATGAGCAGTTCTTC
>TRBD1|TRBJ2-7|-|TRBV4-2
CASSQDRDRYSYEQYF
TGTGCCAGCAGCCAAGATCGGGACAGATACTCCTACGAGCAGTACTTC
>-|TRBJ2-2|many|TRBV20-1
CSAGTPGELFF
TGCAGTGCCGGGACTCCCGGGGAGCTGTTTTTT
>-|TRBJ2-1|-|TRBV6-1
CASSEQREQFF
TGTGCCAGCAGTGAACAGCGAGAGCAGTTCTTC
>-|TRBJ2-4|-|TRBV21-1
CASSTHGGQIAKNIQYF
TGTGCCAGCAGCACCCACGGGGGGCAGATAGCCAAAAACATTCAGTACTTC
>TRBD2|TRBJ2-7|-|TRBV24-1
CATSAEAGTSGSYEQYF
TGTGCCACCAGTGCCGAAGCCGGGACTAGCGGCTCCTACGAGCAGTACTTC
>-|TRBJ2-3|-|TRBV9
CASSALHYGTTDTQYF
TGTGCCAGCAGCGCCCTCCATTATGGGACCACAGATACGCAGTATTTT
>-|TRBJ2-5|-|TRBV6-5
CASSRTRTETQYF
TGTGCCAGCAGCAGGACTCGTACAGAGACCCAGTACTTC
>TRBD1|TRBJ2-7|-|TRBV7-6
CASSLVDRDYEQYF
TGTGCCAGCAGCTTAGTTGACAGGGACTACGAGCAGTACTTC
>-|TRBJ2-1|-|TRBV11-2
CASSLGVGGGYYNEQFF
TGTGCCAGCAGCTTGGGAGTCGGGGGAGGCTATTACAATGAGCAGTTCTTC
>TRBD1|TRBJ1-2|-|TRBV19
CASSPGRQGVPFDYGYTF
TGTGCCAGTAGCCCCGGGAGGCAGGGGGTACCATTCGACTATGGCTACACCTTC
>-|TRBJ1-1|-|TRBV12-5
CASGPRGATEAFF
TGTGCTAGTGGTCCCCGGGGGGCAACTGAAGCTTTCTTT
>TRBD2|TRBJ2-1|-|TRBV6-1
CASSEQLAGGGNEQFF
TGTGCCAGCAGTGAGCAACTAGCGGGAGGTGGTAATGAGCAGTTCTTC
>TRBD2|TRBJ2-7|-|TRBV6-1
CASSEGLAGEYEQYF
TGTGCCAGCAGTGAAGGCCTAGCGGGAGAATACGAGCAGTACTTC
>TRBD1|TRBJ2-1|few|TRBV4-2
CASSTRDRGYNEQFF
TGTGCCAGCAGCACCCGGGACAGGGGGTACAATGAGCAGTTCTTC
>-|TRBJ2-3|-|TRBV7-9
CASSFRGPSTDTQYF
TGTGCCAGCAGCTTCCGGGGGCCCTCCACAGATACGCAGTATTTT
>TRBD2|TRBJ2-1|-|TRBV5-4
CASKDRGTSGSSAYNEQFF
TGTGCCAGCAAAGATCGGGGGACTAGCGGGAGTTCCGCCTACAATGAGCAGTTCTTC
>-|TRBJ1-2|-|TRBV6-5
CASTWTENYGYTF
TGTGCCAGCACCTGGACAGAGAACTATGGCTACACCTTC
>-|TRBJ2-5|-|TRBV19
CASSRGQMGETQYF
TGTGCCTCGTCCCGAGGACAGATGGGAGAGACCCAGTACTTC
>-|TRBJ2-1|-|TRBV18
CASSPGVGQLGNEQFF
TGTGCCAGCTCACCAGGGGTTGGACAGCTAGGCAATGAGCAGTTCTTC
>-|TRBJ2-7|-|TRBV11-2
CASSFTTAPYEQYF
TGTGCCAGCAGCTTCACGACAGCTCCCTACGAGCAGTACTTC
>TRBD1|TRBJ2-7|-|TRBV2
CASSDGTGREQYF
TGTGCCAGCAGTGACGGGACAGGGCGGGAGCAGTACTTC
>-|TRBJ1-4|-|TRBV18
CASSPRTATNEKLFF
TGTGCCAGCTCACCACGGACGGCAACTAATGAAAAACTGTTTTTT
>-|TRBJ1-2|-|TRBV6-6
CASSYVGEANYGYTF
TGTGCCAGCAGTTACGTTGGAGAAGCTAACTATGGCTACACCTTC